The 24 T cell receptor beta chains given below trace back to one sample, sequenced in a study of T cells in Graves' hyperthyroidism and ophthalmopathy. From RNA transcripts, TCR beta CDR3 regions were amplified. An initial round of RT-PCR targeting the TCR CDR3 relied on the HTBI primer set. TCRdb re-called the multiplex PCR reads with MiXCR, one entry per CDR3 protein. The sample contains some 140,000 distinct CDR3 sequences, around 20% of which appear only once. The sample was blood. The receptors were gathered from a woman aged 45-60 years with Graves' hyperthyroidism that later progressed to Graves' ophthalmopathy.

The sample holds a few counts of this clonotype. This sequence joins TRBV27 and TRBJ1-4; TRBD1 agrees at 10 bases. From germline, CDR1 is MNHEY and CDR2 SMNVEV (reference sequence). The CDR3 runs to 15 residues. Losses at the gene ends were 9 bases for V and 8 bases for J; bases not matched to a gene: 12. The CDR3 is CARNTSSGQGEKLFF. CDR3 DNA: TGTGCCAGAAATACCTCGTCGGGACAGGGGGAAAAACTGTTTTTT.

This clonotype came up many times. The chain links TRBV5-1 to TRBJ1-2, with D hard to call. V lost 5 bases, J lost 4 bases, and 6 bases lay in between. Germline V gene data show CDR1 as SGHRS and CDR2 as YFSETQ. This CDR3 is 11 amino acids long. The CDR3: CASRDVYGYTF. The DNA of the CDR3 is TGCGCCAGCAGGGACGTCTATGGCTACACCTTC. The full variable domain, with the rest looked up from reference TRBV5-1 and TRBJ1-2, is KAGVTQTPRYLIKTRGQQVTLSCSPISGHRSVSWYQQTPGQGLQFLFEYFSETQRNKGNFPGRFSGRQFSNSRSEMNVSTLELGDSALYLCASRDVYGYTFGSGTRLTVV.

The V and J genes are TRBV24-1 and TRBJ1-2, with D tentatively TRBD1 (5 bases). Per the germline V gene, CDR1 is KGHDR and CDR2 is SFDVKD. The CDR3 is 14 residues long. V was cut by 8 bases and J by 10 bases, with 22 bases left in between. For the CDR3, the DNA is TGTGCCACCACGTTGACAGCTAAGGCCCCGGACTACACCTTC. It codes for CATTLTAKAPDYTF.

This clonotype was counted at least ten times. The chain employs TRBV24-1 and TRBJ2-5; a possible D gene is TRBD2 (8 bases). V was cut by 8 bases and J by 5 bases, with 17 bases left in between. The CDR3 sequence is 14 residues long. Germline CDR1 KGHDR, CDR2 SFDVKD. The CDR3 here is CATMGLGGDETQYF. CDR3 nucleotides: TGTGCCACCATGGGACTAGGGGGCGATGAGACCCAGTACTTC.

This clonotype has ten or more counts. CDR3 DNA: TGTGCCAGCAGCCCGGGGACTGCCCCGCAGTATTTT. It translates to CASSPGTAPQYF. This sequence joins TRBV5-5 and TRBJ2-3, with D possibly matching TRBD2 (6 bases). CDR3 length equals 12 residues. Trimming left V 4 bases short and J 10 bases short, with 13 bases between. Germline V gene data show CDR1 as SGHKS and CDR2 as YYEKEE (reference sequence).

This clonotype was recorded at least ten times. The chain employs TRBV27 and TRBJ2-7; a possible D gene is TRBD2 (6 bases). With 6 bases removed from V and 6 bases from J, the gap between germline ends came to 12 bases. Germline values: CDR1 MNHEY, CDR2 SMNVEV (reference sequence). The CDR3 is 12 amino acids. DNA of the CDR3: TGTGCCAGCAGCTCTAGGGGAGGCGAGCAGTACTTC. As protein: CASSSRGGEQYF.

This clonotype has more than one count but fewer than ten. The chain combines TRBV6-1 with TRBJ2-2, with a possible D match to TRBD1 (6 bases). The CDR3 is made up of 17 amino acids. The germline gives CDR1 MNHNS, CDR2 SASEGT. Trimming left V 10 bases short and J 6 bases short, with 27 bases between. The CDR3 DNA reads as TGTGCCACCCCAAATCCTAGACAGGCCGTATTTTCCGGGGAGCTGTTTTTT. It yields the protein CATPNPRQAVFSGELFF.

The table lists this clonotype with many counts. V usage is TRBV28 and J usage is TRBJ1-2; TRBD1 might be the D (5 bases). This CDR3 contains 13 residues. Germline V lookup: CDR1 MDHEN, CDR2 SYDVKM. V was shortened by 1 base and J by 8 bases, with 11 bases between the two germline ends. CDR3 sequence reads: CASSLSERDGYTF. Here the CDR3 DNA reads TGTGCCAGCAGTTTATCTGAACGGGACGGCTACACCTTC.

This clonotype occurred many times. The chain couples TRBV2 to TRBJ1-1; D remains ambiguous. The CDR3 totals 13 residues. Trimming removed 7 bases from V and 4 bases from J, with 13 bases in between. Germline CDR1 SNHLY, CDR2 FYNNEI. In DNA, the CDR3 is TGTGCCAGCAAGGTTCAGGTTAGCACTGAAGCTTTCTTT. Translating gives CASKVQVSTEAFF.

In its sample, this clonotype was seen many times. CDR3 in amino acids: CASSQGTGGNQPQHF. The CDR3 DNA sequence: TGTGCCAGCAGCCAAGGGACAGGGGGCAATCAGCCCCAGCATTTT. The chain joins TRBV3-1 to TRBJ1-5, with 9 bases lining up with TRBD1. CDR1 and CDR2 from the germline V gene are LGHDT and YNNKEL (reference sequence). This CDR3 has 15 amino acids. V trimming: 1 base; J trimming: 2 bases; junction bases outside the gene matches: 0.

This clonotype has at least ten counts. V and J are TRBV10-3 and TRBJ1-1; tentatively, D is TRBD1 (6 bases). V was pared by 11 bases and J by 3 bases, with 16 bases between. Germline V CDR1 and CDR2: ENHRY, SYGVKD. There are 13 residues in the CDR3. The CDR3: CAVARSGDTEAFF. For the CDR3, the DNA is TGTGCCGTAGCTCGATCAGGGGACACTGAAGCTTTCTTT.

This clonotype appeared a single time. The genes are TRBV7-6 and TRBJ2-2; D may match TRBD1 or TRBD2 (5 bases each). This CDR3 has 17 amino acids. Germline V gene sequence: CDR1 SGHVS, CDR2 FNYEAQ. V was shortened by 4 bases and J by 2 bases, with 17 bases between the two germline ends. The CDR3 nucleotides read TGTGCCAGCAGCTGGGACCCCTTCGGTCTTAACACCGGGGAGCTGTTTTTT. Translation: CASSWDPFGLNTGELFF.

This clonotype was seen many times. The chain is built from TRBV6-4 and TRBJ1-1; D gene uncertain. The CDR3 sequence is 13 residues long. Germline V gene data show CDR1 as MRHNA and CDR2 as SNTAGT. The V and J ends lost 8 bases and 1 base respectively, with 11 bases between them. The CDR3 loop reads CASAVRPNTEAFF. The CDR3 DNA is TGTGCCAGCGCGGTCAGGCCGAACACTGAAGCTTTCTTT.

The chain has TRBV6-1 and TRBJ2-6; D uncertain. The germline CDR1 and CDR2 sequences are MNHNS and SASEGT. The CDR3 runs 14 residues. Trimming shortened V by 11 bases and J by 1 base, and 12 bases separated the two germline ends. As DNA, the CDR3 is TGTGCCTCGAAGAAGGGATCTGGGGCCAACGTCCTGACTTTC. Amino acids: CASKKGSGANVLTF.

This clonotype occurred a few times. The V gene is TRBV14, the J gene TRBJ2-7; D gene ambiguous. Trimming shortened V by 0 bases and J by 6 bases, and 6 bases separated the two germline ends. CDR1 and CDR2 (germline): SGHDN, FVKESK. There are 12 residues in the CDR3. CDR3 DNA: TGTGCCAGCAGCCAAGACACGGTCGAGCAGTACTTC. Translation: CASSQDTVEQYF.

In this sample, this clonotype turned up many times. CDR3 residues: CSARGAGSRYGYTF. CDR3 DNA sequence: TGCAGTGCTAGAGGGGCAGGGAGTCGCTATGGCTACACCTTC. This chain connects TRBV20-1 to TRBJ1-2, with D perhaps TRBD1 (5 bases). V was pared by 1 base and J by 4 bases, with 13 bases between. This CDR3 has 14 amino acids. Germline V gene lookup returns CDR1 DFQATT and CDR2 SNEGSKA (reference sequence).

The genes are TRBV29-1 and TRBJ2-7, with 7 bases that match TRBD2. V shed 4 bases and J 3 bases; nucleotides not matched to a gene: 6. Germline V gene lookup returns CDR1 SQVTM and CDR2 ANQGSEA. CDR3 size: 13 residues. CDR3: CSVVGGKIYEQYF. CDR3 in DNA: TGCAGCGTTGTGGGAGGGAAAATCTACGAGCAGTACTTC.

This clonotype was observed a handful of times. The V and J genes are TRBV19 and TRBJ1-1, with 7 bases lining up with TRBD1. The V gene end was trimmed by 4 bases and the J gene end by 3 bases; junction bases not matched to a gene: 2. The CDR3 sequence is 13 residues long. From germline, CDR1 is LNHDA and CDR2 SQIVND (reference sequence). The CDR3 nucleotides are TGTGCCAGTAGTACGGACAGGTACACTGAAGCTTTCTTT. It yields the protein CASSTDRYTEAFF. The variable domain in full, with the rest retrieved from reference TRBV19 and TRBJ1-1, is DGGITQSPKYLFRKEGQNVTLSCEQNLNHDAMYWYRQDPGQGLRLIYYSQIVNDFQKGDIAEGYSVSREKKESFPLTVTSAQKNPTAFYLCASSTDRYTEAFFGQGTRLTVV.

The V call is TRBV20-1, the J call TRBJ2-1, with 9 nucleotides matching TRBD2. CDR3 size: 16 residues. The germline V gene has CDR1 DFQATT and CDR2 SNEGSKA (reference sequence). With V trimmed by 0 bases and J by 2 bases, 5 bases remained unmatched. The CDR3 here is CSAREASGETYNEQFF. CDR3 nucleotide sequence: TGCAGTGCTAGAGAGGCTAGCGGGGAAACCTACAATGAGCAGTTCTTC.

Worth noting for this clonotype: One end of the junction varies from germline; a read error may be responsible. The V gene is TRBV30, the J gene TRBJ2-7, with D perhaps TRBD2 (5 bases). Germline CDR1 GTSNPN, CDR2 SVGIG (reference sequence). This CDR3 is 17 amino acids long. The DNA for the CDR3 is TGTACCTGGAGTGCACCCATCGGAGCGGCCCCCGCCTACGAGCAGTACTTC. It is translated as CTWSAPIGAAPAYEQYF.

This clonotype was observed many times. CDR3 DNA sequence: TGTGCCAGCAGCCGGGACGGGTCGGGCAATCAGCCCCAGCATTTT. Its translation: CASSRDGSGNQPQHF. The chain employs TRBV7-2 and TRBJ1-5; weak D call: TRBD1 (5 bases). In germline, CDR1 is SGHTA, CDR2 FQGNSA. With 5 bases removed from V and 2 bases from J, the gap between germline ends came to 13 bases. This CDR3 contains 15 residues.

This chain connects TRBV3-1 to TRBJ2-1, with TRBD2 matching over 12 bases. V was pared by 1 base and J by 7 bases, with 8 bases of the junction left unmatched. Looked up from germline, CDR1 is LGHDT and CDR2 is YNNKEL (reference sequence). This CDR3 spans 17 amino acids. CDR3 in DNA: TGTGCCAGCAGCCAAGGAAAGAGACTAGCGGGAGAGAATGAGCAGTTCTTC. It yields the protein CASSQGKRLAGENEQFF.

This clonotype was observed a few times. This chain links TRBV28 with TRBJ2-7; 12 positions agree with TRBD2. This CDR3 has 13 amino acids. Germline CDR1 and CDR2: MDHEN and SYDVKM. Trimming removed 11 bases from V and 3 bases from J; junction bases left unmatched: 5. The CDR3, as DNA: TGTGCCGTAGCTAGCGGGAGGGACTACGAGCAGTACTTC. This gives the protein CAVASGRDYEQYF.

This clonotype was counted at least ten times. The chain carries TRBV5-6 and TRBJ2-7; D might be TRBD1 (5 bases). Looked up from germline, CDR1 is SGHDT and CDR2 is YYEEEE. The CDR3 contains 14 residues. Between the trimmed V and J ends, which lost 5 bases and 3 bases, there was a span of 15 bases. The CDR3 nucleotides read TGTGCCAGCAGTGGACATGCAGGAGTCTACGAGCAGTACTTC. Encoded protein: CASSGHAGVYEQYF.